The present entry profiles one TCR beta chain with its context. The sample is drawn from a study of blood T cell repertoires in COVID-19. Overall study context: In each case, the material was cDNA or gDNA derived from T cells, B-cell-depleted T cells, or PBMCs.

Deletions cut 1 base from V and 5 bases from J, with 9 bases between. The CDR3 consists of 13 residues. CDR1 and CDR2 from the germline V gene are SGHRS and YFSETQ. Study processing details: Nucleated cell counts were estimated from reference gene primer amplification. TCRdb's copy holds only in-frame clones and misses some; the assay was immunoSEQ multiplex PCR. V, J and clone size derive from that table, while D and trimming were established from the DNA sequence. Among around 400,000 clones listed, roughly 88% were seen once. Clinical histories supplied by participants themselves formed the basis of cohort assignment. Exposed participants encountered a COVID-19 case during the 2 weeks preceding study entry.

The rearrangement links TRBV5-1 to TRBJ2-5; the D gene is possibly TRBD1 (5 bases). The specimen sequenced was PBMCs or T cells enriched from blood (not recorded which). The sequence came from a woman aged 18-29 years who had been exposed to COVID-19. The CDR3 protein is CASSLTGAETQYF. The CDR3, as DNA: TGCGCCAGCAGCTTGACAGGAGCGGAGACCCAGTACTTC.